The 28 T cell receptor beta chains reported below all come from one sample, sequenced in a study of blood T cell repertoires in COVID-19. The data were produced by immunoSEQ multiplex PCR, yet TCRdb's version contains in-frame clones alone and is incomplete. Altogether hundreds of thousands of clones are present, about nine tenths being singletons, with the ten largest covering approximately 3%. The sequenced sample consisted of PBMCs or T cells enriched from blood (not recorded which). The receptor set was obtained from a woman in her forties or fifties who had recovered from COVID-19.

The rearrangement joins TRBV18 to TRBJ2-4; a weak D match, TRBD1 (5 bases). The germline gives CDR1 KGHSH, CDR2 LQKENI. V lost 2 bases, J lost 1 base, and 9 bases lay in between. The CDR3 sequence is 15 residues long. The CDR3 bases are TGTGCCAGCTCACCAGCTGGACATGCCAAAAACATTCAGTACTTC. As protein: CASSPAGHAKNIQYF.

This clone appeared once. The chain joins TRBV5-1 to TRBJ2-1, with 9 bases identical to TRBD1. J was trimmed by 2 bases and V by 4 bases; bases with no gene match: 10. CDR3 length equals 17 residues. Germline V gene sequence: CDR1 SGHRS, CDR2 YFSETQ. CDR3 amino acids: CASSPYSRQGAYNEQFF. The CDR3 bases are TGCGCCAGCAGCCCCTACTCGCGACAGGGGGCCTACAATGAGCAGTTCTTC.

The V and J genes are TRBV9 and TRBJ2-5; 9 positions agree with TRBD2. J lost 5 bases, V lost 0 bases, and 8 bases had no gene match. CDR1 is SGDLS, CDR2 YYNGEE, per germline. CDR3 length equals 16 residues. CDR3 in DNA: TGTGCCAGCAGCGTAGCTGATAGCGGGAGCGGGGAGACCCAGTACTTC. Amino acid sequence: CASSVADSGSGETQYF.

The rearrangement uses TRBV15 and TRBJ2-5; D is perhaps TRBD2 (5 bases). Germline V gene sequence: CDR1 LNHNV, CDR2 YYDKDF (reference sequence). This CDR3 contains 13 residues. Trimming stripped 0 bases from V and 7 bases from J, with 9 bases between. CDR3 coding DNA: TGTGCCACCAGCAGAGATGGCGGGTTGACCCAGTACTTC. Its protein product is CATSRDGGLTQYF.

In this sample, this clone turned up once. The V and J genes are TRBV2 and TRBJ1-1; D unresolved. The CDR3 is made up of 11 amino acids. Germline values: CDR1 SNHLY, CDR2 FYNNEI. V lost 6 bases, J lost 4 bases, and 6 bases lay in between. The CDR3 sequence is CASSPRTEAFF. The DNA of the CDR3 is TGTGCCAGCAGCCCTCGCACTGAAGCTTTCTTT.

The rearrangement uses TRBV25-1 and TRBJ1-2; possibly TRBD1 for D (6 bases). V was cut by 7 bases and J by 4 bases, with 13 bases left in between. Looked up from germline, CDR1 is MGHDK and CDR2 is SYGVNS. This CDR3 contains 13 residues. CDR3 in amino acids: CASTQGQAYGYTF. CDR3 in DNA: TGTGCCAGCACCCAGGGACAAGCCTATGGCTACACCTTC.

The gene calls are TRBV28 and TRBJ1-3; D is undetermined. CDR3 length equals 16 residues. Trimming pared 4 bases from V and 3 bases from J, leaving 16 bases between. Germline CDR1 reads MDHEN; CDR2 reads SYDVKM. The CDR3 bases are TGTGCCAGCAGTTCCCTCCTCGGGAAGGGTGGAAACACCATATATTTT. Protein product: CASSSLLGKGGNTIYF.

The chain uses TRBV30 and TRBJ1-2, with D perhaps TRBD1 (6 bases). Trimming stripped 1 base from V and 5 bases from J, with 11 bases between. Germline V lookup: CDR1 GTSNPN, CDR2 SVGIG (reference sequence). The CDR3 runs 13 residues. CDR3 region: CAWSGQANYGYTF. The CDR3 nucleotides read TGTGCCTGGAGTGGACAGGCGAATTATGGCTACACCTTC.

The CDR3 is CASSLEVRVPYNEQFF. In nucleotides, the CDR3 is TGTGCCAGCAGCTTAGAGGTCAGGGTCCCTTACAATGAGCAGTTCTTC. J is TRBJ2-1 and V is TRBV7-2, with D possibly matching TRBD1 (5 bases). Germline assignment: CDR1 SGHTA and CDR2 FQGNSA. V was cut by 1 base and J by 4 bases, with 14 bases left in between. This CDR3 region has 16 residues. Based on the CDR3 plus reference TRBV7-2 and TRBJ2-1, the full variable domain is GAGVSQSPSNKVTEKGKDVELRCDPISGHTALYWYRQSLGQGLEFLIYFQGNSAPDKSGLPSDRFSAERTGGSVSTLTIQRTQQEDSAVYLCASSLEVRVPYNEQFFGPGTRLTVL.

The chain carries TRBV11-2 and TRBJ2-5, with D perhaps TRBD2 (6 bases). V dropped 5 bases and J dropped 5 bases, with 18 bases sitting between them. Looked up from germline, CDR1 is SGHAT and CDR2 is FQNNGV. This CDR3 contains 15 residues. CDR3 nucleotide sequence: TGTGCCAGCAGCCTAACGGGAGCCTTTGGGGAGACCCAGTACTTC. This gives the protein CASSLTGAFGETQYF.

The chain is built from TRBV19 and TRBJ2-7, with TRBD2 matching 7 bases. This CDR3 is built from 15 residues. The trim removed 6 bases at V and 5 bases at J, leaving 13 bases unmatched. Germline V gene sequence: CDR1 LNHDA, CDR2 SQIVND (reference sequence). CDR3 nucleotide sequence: TGTGCCAGTAGGCTTACTAGCGTTTCTTGGGACGAGCAGTACTTC. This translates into CASRLTSVSWDEQYF.

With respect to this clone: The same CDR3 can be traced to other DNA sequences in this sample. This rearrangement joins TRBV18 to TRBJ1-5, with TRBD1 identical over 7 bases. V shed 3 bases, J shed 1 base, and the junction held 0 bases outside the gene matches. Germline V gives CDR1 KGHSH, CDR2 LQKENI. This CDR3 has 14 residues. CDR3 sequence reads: CASSPGQSNQPQHF. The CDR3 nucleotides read TGTGCCAGCTCACCGGGACAGAGCAATCAGCCCCAGCATTTT.

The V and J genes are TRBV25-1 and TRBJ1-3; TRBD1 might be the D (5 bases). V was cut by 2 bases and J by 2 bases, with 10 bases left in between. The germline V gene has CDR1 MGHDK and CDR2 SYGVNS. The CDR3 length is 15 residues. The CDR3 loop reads CASSEGRATGNTIYF. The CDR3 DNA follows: TGTGCCAGCAGTGAAGGCAGGGCTACTGGAAACACCATATATTTT.

The CDR3 spells CASRRQGSNEKLFF. CDR3 DNA sequence: TGTGCCAGTAGGCGGCAGGGAAGTAATGAAAAACTGTTTTTT. The chain is built from TRBV19 and TRBJ1-4, with D possibly being TRBD1 (5 bases). V lost 6 bases and J 4 bases, leaving 12 bases between the germline ends. CDR1 LNHDA and CDR2 SQIVND come from the germline V gene (reference sequence). CDR3 length: 14 residues.

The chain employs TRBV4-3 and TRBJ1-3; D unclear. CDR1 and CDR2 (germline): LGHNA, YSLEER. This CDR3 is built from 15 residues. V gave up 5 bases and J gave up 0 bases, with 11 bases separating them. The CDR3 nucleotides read TGCGCCAGCAGCGAAATAGTGAGCTCTGGAAACACCATATATTTT. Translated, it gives CASSEIVSSGNTIYF.

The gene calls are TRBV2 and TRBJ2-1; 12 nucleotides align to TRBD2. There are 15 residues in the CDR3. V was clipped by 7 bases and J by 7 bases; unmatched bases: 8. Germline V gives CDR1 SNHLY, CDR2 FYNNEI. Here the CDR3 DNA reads TGTGCCAGCATCCTAGCGGGAGGGCCTAGGAATGAGCAGTTCTTC. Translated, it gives CASILAGGPRNEQFF.

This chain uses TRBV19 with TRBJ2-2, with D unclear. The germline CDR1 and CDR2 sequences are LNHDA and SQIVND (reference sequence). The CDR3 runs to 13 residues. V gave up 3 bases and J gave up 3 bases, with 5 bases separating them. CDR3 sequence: CASSIEYTGELFF. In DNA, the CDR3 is TGTGCCAGTAGTATCGAGTACACCGGGGAGCTGTTTTTT.

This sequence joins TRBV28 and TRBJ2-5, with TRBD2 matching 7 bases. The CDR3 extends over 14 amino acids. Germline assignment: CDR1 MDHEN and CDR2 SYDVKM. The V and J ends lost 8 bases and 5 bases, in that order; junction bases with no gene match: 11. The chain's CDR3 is CASRGGLGGETQYF. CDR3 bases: TGTGCCAGCCGGGGTGGACTAGGAGGGGAGACCCAGTACTTC.

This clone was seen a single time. The CDR3 reads CASSPGQGAFGYTF. As DNA, the CDR3 is TGTGCCAGCAGCCCTGGACAGGGGGCGTTTGGCTACACCTTC. The J gene is TRBJ1-2, the V gene TRBV28; 11 bases are shared with TRBD1. V lost 6 bases and J lost 7; bases outside the gene matches: 7. CDR3 length: 14 residues. Germline V CDR1 and CDR2: MDHEN, SYDVKM.

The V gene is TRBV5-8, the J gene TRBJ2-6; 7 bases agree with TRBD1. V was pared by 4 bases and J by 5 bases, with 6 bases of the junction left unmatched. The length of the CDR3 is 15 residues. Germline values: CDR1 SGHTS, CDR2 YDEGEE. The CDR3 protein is CASSPRGYRANVLTF. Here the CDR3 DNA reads TGTGCCAGCAGCCCCAGGGGGTATAGGGCCAACGTCCTGACTTTC. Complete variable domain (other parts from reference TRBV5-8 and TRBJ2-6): EAGVTQSPTHLIKTRGQQATLRCSPISGHTSVYWYQQALGLGLQFLLWYDEGEERNRGNFPPRFSGRQFPNYSSELNVNALELEDSALYLCASSPRGYRANVLTFGAGSRLTVL.

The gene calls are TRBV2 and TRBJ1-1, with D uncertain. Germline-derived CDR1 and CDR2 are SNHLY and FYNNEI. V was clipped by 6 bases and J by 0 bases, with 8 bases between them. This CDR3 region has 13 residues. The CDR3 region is CASRRVMNTEAFF. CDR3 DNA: TGTGCCAGCAGGAGGGTGATGAACACTGAAGCTTTCTTT.

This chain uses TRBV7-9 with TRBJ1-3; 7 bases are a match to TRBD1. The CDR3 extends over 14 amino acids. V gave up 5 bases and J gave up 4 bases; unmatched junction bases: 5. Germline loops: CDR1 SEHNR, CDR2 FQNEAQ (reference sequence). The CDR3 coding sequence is TGTGCCAGCAGCCCGACAGGGACCGGAAACACCATATATTTT. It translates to CASSPTGTGNTIYF.

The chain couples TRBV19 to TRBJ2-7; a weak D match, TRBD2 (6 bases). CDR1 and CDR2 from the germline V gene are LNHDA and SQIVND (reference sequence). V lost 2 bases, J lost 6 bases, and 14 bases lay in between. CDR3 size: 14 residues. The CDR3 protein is CASSITGGSSEQYF. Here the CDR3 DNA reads TGTGCCAGTAGTATAACCGGGGGAAGCTCCGAGCAGTACTTC.

CDR3 sequence reads: CASSSPDLGETQYF. In nucleotides, the CDR3 is TGTGCCAGCAGCTCCCCAGATCTCGGGGAGACCCAGTACTTC. V gene TRBV7-9 combines with J gene TRBJ2-5; no clear D. The CDR3 extends over 14 amino acids. Germline V CDR1 and CDR2: SEHNR, FQNEAQ (reference sequence). Between the trimmed V and J ends, which lost 4 bases and 5 bases, there was a span of 14 bases.

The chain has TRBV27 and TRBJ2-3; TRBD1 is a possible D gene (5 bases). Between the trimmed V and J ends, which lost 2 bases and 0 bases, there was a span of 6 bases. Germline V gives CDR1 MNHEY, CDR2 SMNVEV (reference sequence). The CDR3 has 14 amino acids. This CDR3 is CASSLGASTDTQYF. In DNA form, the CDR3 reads TGTGCCAGCAGTTTAGGGGCTAGCACAGATACGCAGTATTTT.

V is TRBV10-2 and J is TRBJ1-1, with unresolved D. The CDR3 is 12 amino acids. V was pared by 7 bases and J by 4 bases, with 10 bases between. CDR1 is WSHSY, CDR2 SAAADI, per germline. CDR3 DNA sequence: TGCGCCAGCACCCAAAGCTCCACTGAAGCTTTCTTT. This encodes CASTQSSTEAFF.

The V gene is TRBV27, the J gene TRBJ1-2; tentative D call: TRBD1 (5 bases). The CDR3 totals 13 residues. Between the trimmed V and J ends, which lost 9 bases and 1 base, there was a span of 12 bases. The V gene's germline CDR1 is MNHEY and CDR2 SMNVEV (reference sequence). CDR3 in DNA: TGTGCCAGTGCCGGGACTTTTAACTATGGCTACACCTTC. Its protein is CASAGTFNYGYTF.

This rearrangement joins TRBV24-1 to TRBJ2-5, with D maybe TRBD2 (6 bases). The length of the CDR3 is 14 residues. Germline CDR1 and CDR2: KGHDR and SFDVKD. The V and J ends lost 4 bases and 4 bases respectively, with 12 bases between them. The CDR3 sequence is CATSEGGAVETQYF. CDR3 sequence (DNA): TGTGCCACCAGTGAAGGAGGGGCCGTAGAGACCCAGTACTTC.